This T cell receptor (beta chain) was sequenced for a study of regulatory T cells in long-lasting Graves disease. This sample's time point: newly diagnosed GD, antithyroid drugs for less than 3 months. Scientists built the TCR library using RNA that was extracted from PBMCs. Germline CDR1 KGHSH, CDR2 LQKENI. V lost 4 bases and J lost 3, with 19 bases in between. The CDR3 has 16 amino acids. Investigators prepared the TCR beta libraries by applying iRepertoire HTBI primers and Arm-PCR of CDR3 regions. One entry per CDR3 protein results from TCRdb running MiXCR on the multiplex PCR reads. The sample lists about 540,000 distinct CDR3 sequences, about 13% occurring once. The sample holds a few counts of this clonotype. These data were also reused for a study on T cells in Graves' hyperthyroidism and ophthalmopathy.

This specimen consisted of peripheral blood mononuclear cells (PBMCs), obtained at new diagnosis, from a patient treated with antithyroid drugs. This sequence was found in a man aged 25 to 40 with Graves disease. The chain couples TRBV18 to TRBJ2-7, with D perhaps matching TRBD2 (6 bases). The CDR3 reads CASSRRRESRSYEQYF. The CDR3 region has the DNA TGTGCCAGCTCACGGAGGAGGGAGAGCAGGAGCTACGAGCAGTACTTC.